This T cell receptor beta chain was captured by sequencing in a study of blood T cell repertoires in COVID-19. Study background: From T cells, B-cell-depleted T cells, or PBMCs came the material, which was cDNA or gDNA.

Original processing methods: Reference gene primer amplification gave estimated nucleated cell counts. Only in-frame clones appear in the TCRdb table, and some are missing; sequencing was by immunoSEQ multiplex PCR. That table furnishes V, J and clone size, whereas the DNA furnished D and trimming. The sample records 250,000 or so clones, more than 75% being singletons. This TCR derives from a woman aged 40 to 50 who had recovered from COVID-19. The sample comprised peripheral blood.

CDR3 loop: CASSQVWQGSSNEQFF. CDR3 nucleotide sequence: TGTGCCAGCAGCCAAGTCTGGCAGGGGTCGTCCAATGAGCAGTTCTTC. This sequence joins TRBV3-1 (or the pseudogene TRBV3-2) and TRBJ2-1; tentatively, D is TRBD1 (6 bases). The length of the CDR3 is 16 residues. V gave up 1 base and J gave up 6 bases, with 16 bases separating them. Per the germline V gene, CDR1 is LGHDT and CDR2 is YNNKEL (reference sequence).